This entry is about one T cell receptor (beta chain). Under the authors' procedure: Scientists estimated how many nucleated cells there were by amplifying reference gene primers. Only in-frame clones appear in the TCRdb table, and some are missing; sequencing was by immunoSEQ multiplex PCR. That table supplies the V and J calls and clone size; D and trimming were determined from the DNA. This table holds a few hundred thousand clones, around 86% found once. This sample stems from a study of blood T cell repertoires in COVID-19. Study as a whole: The United States, Italy and Spain supplied acute and convalescent COVID-19 samples. Sample material is recorded as cDNA or gDNA derived from T cells, B-cell-depleted T cells, or PBMCs.

The CDR3 has 14 residues. V was pared by 5 bases and J by 0 bases, with 4 bases of the junction left unmatched. Per germline, CDR1 SGHNT and CDR2 YENEEA. The V call is TRBV11-3, the J call TRBJ2-7; TRBD2 agrees at 7 bases. The specimen was peripheral blood. The sequence was collected from a woman aged 30 to 39 with active or convalescent COVID-19. This CDR3 is CASSQGTTSYEQYF. The CDR3 nucleotides are TGTGCCAGCAGCCAAGGGACTACCTCCTACGAGCAGTACTTC.